What follows describes a single T cell receptor (beta chain). TCRdb ran MiXCR on the reads and lists one entry per CDR3 protein. The data contain hundreds of thousands of distinct CDR3 sequences, roughly a quarter of them seen just once; the ten biggest clones take up approximately 8.2%. This CDR3 has 15 amino acids. Trimming cost V 1 base and J 8 bases; bases outside gene matches: 10. Germline CDR1 MGHRA, CDR2 YSYEKL. This sample was included in a study of T cell repertoires in cytomegalovirus infection. Study background: Indications came from public TCR beta signatures; they pointed to CMV infection and to a matching HLA type.

The sample taken for sequencing was CD8+ T cells from PBMCs. This chain joins TRBV4-1 and TRBJ1-2, with 7 bases aligning to TRBD1. This receptor was taken from a human donor in good health (CMV status not recorded). Some clones in this sample may be carry-over from other donors' samples. In nucleotides, the CDR3 is TGCGCCAGCAGCCAAGCAGGGACAGCGCCTAACGGCTACACCTTC. Protein product: CASSQAGTAPNGYTF.